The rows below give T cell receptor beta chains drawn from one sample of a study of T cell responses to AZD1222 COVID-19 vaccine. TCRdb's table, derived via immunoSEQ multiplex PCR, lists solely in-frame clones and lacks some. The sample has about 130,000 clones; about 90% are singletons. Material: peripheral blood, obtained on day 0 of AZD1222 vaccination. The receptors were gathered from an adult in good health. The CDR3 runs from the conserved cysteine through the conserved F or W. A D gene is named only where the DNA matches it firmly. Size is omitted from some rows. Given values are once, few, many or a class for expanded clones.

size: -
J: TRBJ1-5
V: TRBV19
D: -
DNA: TGTGCCAGTAGTATGACCCCATCCCCCGCCAGGGCGAAGCCCCAGCATTTT
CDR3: CASSMTPSPARAKPQHF

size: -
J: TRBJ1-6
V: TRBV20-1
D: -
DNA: TGCAGTGCACTTGACGAATGGCCCCTCCACTTT
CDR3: CSALDEWPLHF

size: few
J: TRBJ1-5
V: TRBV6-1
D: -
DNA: TGTGCCAGCAGTGAAATTTGGGATCAGCCCCAGCATTTT
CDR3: CASSEIWDQPQHF

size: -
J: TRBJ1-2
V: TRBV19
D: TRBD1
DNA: TGTGCCAGTAGTATGGGACAGGGGGCAAGTGGCTACACCTTC
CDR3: CASSMGQGASGYTF

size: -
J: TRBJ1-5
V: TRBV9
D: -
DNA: TGTGCCAGCAGTGCGCGGGGGGGATATCAGCCCCAGCATTTT
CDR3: CASSARGGYQPQHF

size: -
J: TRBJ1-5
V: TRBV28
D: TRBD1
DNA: TGTGCCAGCACCCTGGACAGGGGACTCAATCAGCCCCAGCATTTT
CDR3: CASTLDRGLNQPQHF

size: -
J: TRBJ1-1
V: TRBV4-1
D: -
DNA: TGCGCCAGCAGCCATCCCGGGGGCCCTAACACTGAAGCTTTCTTT
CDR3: CASSHPGGPNTEAFF

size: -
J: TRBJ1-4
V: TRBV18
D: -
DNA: TGTGCCAGCTCACCACCGGGAGGGCCGAATGAAAAACTGTTTTTT
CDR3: CASSPPGGPNEKLFF

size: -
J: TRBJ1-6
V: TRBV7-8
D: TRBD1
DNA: TGTGCCAGCAGCTCACTCCTTACAACCACAGGGGGCGGATCACCCCTCCACTTT
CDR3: CASSSLLTTTGGGSPLHF

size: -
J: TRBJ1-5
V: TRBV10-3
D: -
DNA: TGTGCCATCAGTGATTTTGGCCCCTCAAATAGCAATCAGCCCCAGCATTTT
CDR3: CAISDFGPSNSNQPQHF

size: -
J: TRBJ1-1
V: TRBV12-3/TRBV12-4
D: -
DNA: TGTGCCAGCAGCCGAAGGGGCACTGAAGCTTTCTTT
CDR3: CASSRRGTEAFF

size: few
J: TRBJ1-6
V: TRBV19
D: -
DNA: TGTGCCAGTAGTTCCGGAGTAACAAATTCACCCCTCCACTTT
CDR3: CASSSGVTNSPLHF

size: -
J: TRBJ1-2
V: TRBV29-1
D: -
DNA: TGCAGCGTTCCGGGCTATGGCTACACCTTC
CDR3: CSVPGYGYTF

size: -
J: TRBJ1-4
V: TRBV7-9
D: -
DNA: TGTGCCAGCAACCCCCTGATAATAACAGCCGGTAAACTGTTTTTT
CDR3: CASNPLIITAGKLFF

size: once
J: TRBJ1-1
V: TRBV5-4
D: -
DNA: TGTGCCAGCAGCTTGACACAGGGCTCTTACACTGAAGCTTTCTTT
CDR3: CASSLTQGSYTEAFF

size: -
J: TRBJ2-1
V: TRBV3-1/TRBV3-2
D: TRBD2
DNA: TGTGCCAGCAGCCAGCGGGAGGGAGGGAATGAGCAGTTCTTC
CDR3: CASSQREGGNEQFF

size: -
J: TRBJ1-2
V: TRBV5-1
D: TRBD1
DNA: TGCGCCAGCAGCCCGACAGGGTCTGAGAACTATGGCTACACCTTC
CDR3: CASSPTGSENYGYTF

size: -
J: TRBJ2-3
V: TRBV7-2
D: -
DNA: TGTGCCAGCAGCTTTTCTCACGGGGACCCCTCCACAGATACGCAGTATTTT
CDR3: CASSFSHGDPSTDTQYF

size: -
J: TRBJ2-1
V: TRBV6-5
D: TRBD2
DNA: TGTGCCAGCAGTTCATTAGCGGGCCTGGGGGGCAATGAGCAGTTCTTC
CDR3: CASSSLAGLGGNEQFF

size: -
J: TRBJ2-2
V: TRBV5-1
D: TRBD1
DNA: TGCGCCAGCAGCTTGGGGATGACAGGGTACCCCGGGGAGCTGTTTTTT
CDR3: CASSLGMTGYPGELFF

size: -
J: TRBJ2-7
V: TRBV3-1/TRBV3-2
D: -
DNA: TGTGCCAGCAGCCCGCAGGGTTCTGGCGAGCAGTACTTC
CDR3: CASSPQGSGEQYF

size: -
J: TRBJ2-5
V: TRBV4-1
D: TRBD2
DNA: TGCGCCAGCAGCCCTCCACCCTCTAGCGGGGGGACAGAGACCCAGTACTTC
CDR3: CASSPPPSSGGTETQYF

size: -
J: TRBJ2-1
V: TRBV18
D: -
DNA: TGTGCCAGCTCACCACGCCCGAGGCGGGATCGGACCTACAATGAGCAGTTCTTC
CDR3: CASSPRPRRDRTYNEQFF

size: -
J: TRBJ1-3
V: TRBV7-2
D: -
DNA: TGTGCCAGCAGCTCCGGTCGTCCCTCTGGAAACACCATATATTTT
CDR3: CASSSGRPSGNTIYF

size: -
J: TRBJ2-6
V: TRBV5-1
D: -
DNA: TGCGCCAGCACCCTGGAGGGAACTAAACAGACTTCGAACTCTGGGGCCAACGTCCTGACTTTC
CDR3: CASTLEGTKQTSNSGANVLTF

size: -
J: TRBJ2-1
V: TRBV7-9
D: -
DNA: TGTGCCAGCACCCCAGCGGAAACTATAACCAATGAGCAGTTCTTC
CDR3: CASTPAETITNEQFF

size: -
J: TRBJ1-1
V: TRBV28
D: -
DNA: TGTGCCACCCGGGGGGGTATGAACACTGAAGCTTTCTTT
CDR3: CATRGGMNTEAFF

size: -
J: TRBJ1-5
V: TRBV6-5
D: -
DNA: TGTGCCAGCAGCCAAGGGGGGCCCCAGCATTTT
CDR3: CASSQGGPQHF

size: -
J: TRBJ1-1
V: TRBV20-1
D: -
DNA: TGCAGTGCAAGTATGGGGGCCACTGAAGCTTTCTTT
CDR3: CSASMGATEAFF

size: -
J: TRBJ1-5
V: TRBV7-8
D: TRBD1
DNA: TGTGCCAGCAGCTTAGAGGTCGGCAGGGGGCGAGGCAATCAGCCCCAGCATTTT
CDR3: CASSLEVGRGRGNQPQHF

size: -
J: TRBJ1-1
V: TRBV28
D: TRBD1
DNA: TGTGCCAGCAGTTTAGCCCCGGGGACAGGGTCCGAAGCTTTCTTT
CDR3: CASSLAPGTGSEAFF

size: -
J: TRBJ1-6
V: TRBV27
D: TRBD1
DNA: TGTGCCAGCAGTCCCGGGACAGGTCGGGATTCACCCCTCCACTTT
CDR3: CASSPGTGRDSPLHF

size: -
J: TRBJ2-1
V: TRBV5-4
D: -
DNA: TGTGCCAGCAGCCCCAGCGGGCACATTAGGGATGAGCAGTTCTTC
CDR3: CASSPSGHIRDEQFF

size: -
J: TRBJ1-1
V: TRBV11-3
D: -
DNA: TGTGCCAGCAGCTCCGGACCGAACACTGAAGCTTTCTTT
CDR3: CASSSGPNTEAFF

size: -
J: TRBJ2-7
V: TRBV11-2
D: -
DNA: TGTGCCAGCAGCTCCACCCGCGTTATCTACGAGCAGTACTTC
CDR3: CASSSTRVIYEQYF

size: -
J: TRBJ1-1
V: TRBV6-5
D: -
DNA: TGTGCCAGCAGTTACTCCACGGTGTACACTGAAGCTTTCTTT
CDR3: CASSYSTVYTEAFF

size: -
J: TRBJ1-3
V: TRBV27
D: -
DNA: TGTGCCAGCAGCGGCAGGCTCAACTCTGGAAACACCATATATTTT
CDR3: CASSGRLNSGNTIYF

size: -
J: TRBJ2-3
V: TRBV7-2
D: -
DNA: TGTGCCAGCAGCTTAGCCAGAGCTTCCACAGATACGCAGTATTTT
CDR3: CASSLARASTDTQYF

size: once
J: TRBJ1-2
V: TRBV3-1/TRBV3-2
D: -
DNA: TGTGCCAGCAGCCAAGATAGGTCCGGGGAAAGGAGTGGCTACACCTTC
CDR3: CASSQDRSGERSGYTF

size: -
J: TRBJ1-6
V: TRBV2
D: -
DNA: TGTGCCAGCAGACGCATTCTTGTATCTAATTCACCCCTCCACTTT
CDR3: CASRRILVSNSPLHF

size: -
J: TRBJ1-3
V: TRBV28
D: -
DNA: TGTGCCAGCAGCACACCTGCGGGGCACTCTGGAAACACCATATATTTT
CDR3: CASSTPAGHSGNTIYF

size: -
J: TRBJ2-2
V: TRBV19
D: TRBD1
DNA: TGTGCCTCGAACCGGGACAGGGCCGGATTGAACACCGGGGAGCTGTTTTTT
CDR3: CASNRDRAGLNTGELFF

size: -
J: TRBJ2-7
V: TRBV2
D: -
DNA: TGTGCCAGCAGTGAAGGTCCCCCGTGGGGGAACGAGCAGTACTTC
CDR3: CASSEGPPWGNEQYF

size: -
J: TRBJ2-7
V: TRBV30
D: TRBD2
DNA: TGTGCCTGCTCTAGCGGGAGGACCTACGAGCAGTACTTC
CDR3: CACSSGRTYEQYF

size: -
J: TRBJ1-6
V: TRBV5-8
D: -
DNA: TGTGCCAGCAGCGAGGGTCTGAGTCCCATCTCCTATAATTCACCCCTCCACTTT
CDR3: CASSEGLSPISYNSPLHF

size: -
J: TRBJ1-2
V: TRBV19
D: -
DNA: TGTGCCAGTAACGACAATCGGTGGGAAGTTGGTGGCTACACCTTC
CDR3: CASNDNRWEVGGYTF

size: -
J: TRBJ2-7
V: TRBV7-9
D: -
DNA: TGTGCCAGCAGCCTCGATGCTGGCCCGTCCTACGAGCAGTACTTC
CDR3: CASSLDAGPSYEQYF

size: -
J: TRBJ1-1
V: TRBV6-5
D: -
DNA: TGTGCCAGCAGTTACTTCGCCGAAAACACTGAAGCTTTCTTT
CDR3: CASSYFAENTEAFF

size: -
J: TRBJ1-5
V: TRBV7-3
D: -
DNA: TGTGCCAGCAGCCCCCCGGGACACTACAATCAGCCCCAGCATTTT
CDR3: CASSPPGHYNQPQHF

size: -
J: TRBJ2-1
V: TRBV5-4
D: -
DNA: TGTGCCAGCAGCTTGAGGGCTTACAATGAGCAGTTCTTC
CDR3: CASSLRAYNEQFF

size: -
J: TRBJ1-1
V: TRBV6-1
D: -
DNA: TGTGCCAGCAGTGAAAGGTACGGGAACACTGAAGCTTTCTTT
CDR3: CASSERYGNTEAFF

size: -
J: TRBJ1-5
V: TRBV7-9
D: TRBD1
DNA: TGTGCCAGCAGCTTAGCGGGACAGAATCAGCCCCAGCATTTT
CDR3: CASSLAGQNQPQHF

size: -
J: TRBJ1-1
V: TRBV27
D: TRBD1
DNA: TGTGCCAGCAGTGCGAACAGGGGCCCGGCTGAAGCTTTCTTT
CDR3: CASSANRGPAEAFF

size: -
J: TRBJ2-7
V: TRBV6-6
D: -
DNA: TGTGCCAGCGGGAATCCGACAGGATATGCCTACGAGCAGTACTTC
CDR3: CASGNPTGYAYEQYF

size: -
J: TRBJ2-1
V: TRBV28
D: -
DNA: TGTGCCAGTAACACCGGGCCGCGTGCTTTAGAGCAGTTCTTC
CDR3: CASNTGPRALEQFF

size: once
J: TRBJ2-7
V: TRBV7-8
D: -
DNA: TGTGCCAGCAGCTTAGACCTACGGGAGCAGTACTTC
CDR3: CASSLDLREQYF

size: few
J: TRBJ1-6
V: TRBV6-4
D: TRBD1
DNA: TGTGCCAGCAGTGAAATGGGACAGGGCAATTCACCCCTCCACTTT
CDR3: CASSEMGQGNSPLHF

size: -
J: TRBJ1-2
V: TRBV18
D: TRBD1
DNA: TGTGCCAGCTCACCAGAGGACAGGGGCGGCTATGGCTACACCTTC
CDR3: CASSPEDRGGYGYTF

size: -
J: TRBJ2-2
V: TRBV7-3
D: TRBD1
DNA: TGTGCCAGCAGCTCAACCCACCGAAACAGGGGTGGAGGCACCGGGGAGCTGTTTTTT
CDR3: CASSSTHRNRGGGTGELFF